Listed here is a single T cell receptor beta chain. Data came from immunoSEQ multiplex PCR; TCRdb stores just in-frame clones and leaves some out. Of some 260,000 clones listed, nearly 90% were seen once; the top ten hold 0.7% to 0.85%. The data are from a study of blood T cell repertoires in COVID-19. About the study: PBMCs, B-cell-depleted T cells, or T cells were the source of the cDNA or gDNA that made up the material.

The CDR3 has 13 residues. Germline-derived CDR1 and CDR2 are MRHNA and SNTAGT. Trimming shortened V by 2 bases and J by 6 bases, and 10 bases separated the two germline ends. The clonotype originates from a woman in her twenties or thirties with acute or convalescent COVID-19. The sample comprised peripheral blood. This chain links TRBV6-4 with TRBJ1-1; possible D gene TRBD1, 5 bases. The CDR3 DNA reads TGTGCCAGCAGTGACCCAGGACATCCTGAAGCTTTCTTT. Its protein product is CASSDPGHPEAFF.